This TCR beta chain was identified in a study of regulatory T cells in long-lasting Graves disease (dated by TCRdb to the early 2020s). For context, the study as a whole: To count as having persistent Graves' disease, a patient had to have received antithyroid drug treatment for over 5 years with TSH receptor autoantibodies remaining persistently positive. Peripheral blood TCR sequencing and RNA sequencing compared persistent Graves' disease patients with newly diagnosed Graves' disease patients. The study was registered as a clinical trial and conducted in China. A total of about 35 samples underwent TCR sequencing, from around 13 patients with persistent Graves' disease and roughly 20 patients with newly diagnosed Graves' disease. On average, persistent Graves' disease patients in the clinical cohort had been on antithyroid drugs for about 10.3 years.

The CDR3 numbers 13 residues from cysteine through phenylalanine. Only CDR3 DNA is held: 39 bases, read in frame from base 1. From V the trimming removes 2 bases and from J it removes 8 bases, while the gene matches leave 8 bases of the junction unaccounted for. In the germline V gene, CDR1 corresponds to SQVTM and CDR2 to ANQGSEA. Comments on this clonotype: Its antigen remains unidentified. One base away there is no much larger clone; base qualities are not given.

Broader findings and caveats from the paper: The authors acknowledged the small sample size as a limitation that may reduce accuracy. TRBV28, TRBJ1-2 and TRBJ2-5 were preferentially used in persistent disease, while TRBV20-1 and TRBJ2-1 were favored in newly diagnosed disease. Only peripheral blood was studied, because thyroid tissue, the primary lesion, was inaccessible. Sequencing and analysis were restricted to the TCR beta chain. Patients with persistent disease shared more public clonotypes (about 2,900) than newly diagnosed patients did (nearly 1,000). Compared with newly diagnosed patients, patients with persistent Graves' disease had lower TCR Shannon entropy and fewer highly expanded clones, which suggests clonal expansion.

The time point label for this specimen denotes: persistent/refractory GD, antithyroid drugs over 5 years with positive TRAb. RNA was extracted from PBMCs in TRIzol for both TCR sequencing and RNA sequencing. The diagnosis of Graves' disease was made according to American Thyroid Association guidelines. The patients came from an endocrinology department in Xi'an, China. From each patient, around 9.3 milliliters of peripheral blood was collected into an EDTA anticoagulant tube. Ficoll Paque Plus density gradient separation was used to isolate PBMCs, and no additional T cell sorting was done. An Agilent 2100 Bioanalyzer and agarose gel were used to check RNA quality, while a NanoDrop 2000 measured RNA concentration. Library preparation was by multiplex PCR. The instrument given in TCRdb is Illumina HiSeq 4000. TCR beta libraries were built with iRepertoire HTBI primers and Arm-PCR amplification of CDR3 regions. Gel purification was performed on PCR products prior to sequencing. In the source study's methods: Gene usage analysis of CDR3 amino acid clonotypes used the 60 to 80 TRBV and fewer than 15 TRBJ segments found across samples. COPE and FqMerger were used to merge the filtered high-quality paired reads into contigs. BLAST was used to align contigs to IMGT TRBV, TRBD and TRBJ reference genes, and CDR3 was defined according to IMGT. Any clonotype with a frequency above 0.1% was classified as a highly expanded clone. Repertoire diversity was measured by Shannon entropy, and V-J evenness by the Gini coefficient. A clonotype found in more than one individual was treated as public. Through fastp at Q25 and MiXCR, TCRdb rebuilt clones from the public reads, retaining in-frame beta chains. Rows with a matching CDR3 protein are joined into one entry that keeps the most common DNA and genes. These V and J calls derive from TCRdb rather than the authors' analysis. The sample table records under 500,000 distinct CDR3 sequences; less than 25% of these occur just once. Together, the top ten hold 7% to 9.5% of the sample.

The sequence came from a female donor with Graves disease. The rearrangement joined TRBV29-1 to TRBJ2-5; 7 of the junction bases match TRBD2. The sequences come from peripheral blood mononuclear cells (PBMCs), collected when the disease was refractory, from a patient treated with antithyroid drugs. The encoded CDR3 is CSVEIGGSGTQYF. The bases are TGCAGCGTTGAAATTGGCGGGAGTGGAACCCAGTACTTC. Supplemented by the reference TRBV29-1 and TRBJ2-5 proteins around the CDR3, the complete variable domain is SAVISQKPSRDICQRGTSLTIQCQVDSQVTMMFWYRQQPGQSLTLIATANQGSEATYESGFVIDKFPISRPNLTFSTLTVSNMSPEDSSIYLCSVEIGGSGTQYFGPGTRLLVL.